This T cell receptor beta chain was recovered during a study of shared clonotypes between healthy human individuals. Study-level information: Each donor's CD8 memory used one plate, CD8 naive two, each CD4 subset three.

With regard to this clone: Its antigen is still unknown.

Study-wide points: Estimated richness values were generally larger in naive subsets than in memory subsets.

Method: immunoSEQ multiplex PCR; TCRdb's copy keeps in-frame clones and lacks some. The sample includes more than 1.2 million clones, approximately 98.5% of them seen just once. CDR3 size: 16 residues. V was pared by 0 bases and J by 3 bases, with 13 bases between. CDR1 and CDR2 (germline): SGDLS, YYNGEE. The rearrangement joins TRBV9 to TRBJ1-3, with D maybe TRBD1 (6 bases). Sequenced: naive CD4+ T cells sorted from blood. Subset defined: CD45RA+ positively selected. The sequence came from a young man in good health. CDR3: CASSVDARGSGNTIYF. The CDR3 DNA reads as TGTGCCAGCAGCGTAGACGCGAGGGGGAGTGGAAACACCATATATTTT.